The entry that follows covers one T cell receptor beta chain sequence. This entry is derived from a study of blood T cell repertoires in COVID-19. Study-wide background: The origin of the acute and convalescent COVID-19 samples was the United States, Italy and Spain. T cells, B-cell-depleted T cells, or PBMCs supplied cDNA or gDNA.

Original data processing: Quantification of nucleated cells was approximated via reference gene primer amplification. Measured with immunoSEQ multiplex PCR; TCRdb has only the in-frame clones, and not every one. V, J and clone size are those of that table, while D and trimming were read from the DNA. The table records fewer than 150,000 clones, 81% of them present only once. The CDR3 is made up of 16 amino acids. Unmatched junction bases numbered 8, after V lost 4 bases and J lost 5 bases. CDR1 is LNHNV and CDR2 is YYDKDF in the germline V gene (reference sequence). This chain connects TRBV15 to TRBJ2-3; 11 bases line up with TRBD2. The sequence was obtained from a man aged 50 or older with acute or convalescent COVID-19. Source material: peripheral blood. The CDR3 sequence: CATSKEIAGGLDTQYF. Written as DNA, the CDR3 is TGTGCCACCAGCAAAGAAATAGCGGGGGGGCTAGATACGCAGTATTTT.